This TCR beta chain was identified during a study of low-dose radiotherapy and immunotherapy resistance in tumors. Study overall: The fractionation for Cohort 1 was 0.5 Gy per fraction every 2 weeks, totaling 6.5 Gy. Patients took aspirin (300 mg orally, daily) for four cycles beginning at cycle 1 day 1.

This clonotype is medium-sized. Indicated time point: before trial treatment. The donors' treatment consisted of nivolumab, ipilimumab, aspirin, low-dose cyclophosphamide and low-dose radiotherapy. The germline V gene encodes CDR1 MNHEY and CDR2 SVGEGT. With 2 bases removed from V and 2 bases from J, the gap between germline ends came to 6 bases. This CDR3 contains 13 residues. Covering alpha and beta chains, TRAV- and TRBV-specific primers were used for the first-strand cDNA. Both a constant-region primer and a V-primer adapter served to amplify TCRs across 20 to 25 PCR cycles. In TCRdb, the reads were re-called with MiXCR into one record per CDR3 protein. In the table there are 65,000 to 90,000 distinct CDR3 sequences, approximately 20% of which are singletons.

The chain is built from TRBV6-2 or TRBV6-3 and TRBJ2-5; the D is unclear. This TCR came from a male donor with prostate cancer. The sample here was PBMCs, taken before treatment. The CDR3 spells CASSYEPQETQYF. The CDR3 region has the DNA TGTGCCAGCAGTTACGAGCCTCAAGAGACCCAGTACTTC.